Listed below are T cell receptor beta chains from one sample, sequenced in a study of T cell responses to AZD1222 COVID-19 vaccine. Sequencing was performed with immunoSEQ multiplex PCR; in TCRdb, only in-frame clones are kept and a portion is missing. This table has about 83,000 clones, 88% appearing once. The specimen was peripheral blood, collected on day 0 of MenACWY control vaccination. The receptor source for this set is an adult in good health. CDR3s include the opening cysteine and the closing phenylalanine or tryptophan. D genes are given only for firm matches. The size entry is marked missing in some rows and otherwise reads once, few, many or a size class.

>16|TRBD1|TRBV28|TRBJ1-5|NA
CASSADRGTRNQPQHF
TGTGCCAGCAGTGCAGACAGGGGAACTCGCAATCAGCCCCAGCATTTT
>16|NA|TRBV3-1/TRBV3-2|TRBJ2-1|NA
CASSPPLRDGYNEQFF
TGTGCCAGCAGCCCCCCTTTACGGGATGGATACAATGAGCAGTTCTTC
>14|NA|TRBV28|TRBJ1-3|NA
CASSLQAGENTIYF
TGTGCCAGCAGTTTACAGGCAGGGGAGAACACCATATATTTT
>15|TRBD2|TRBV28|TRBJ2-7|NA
CASQASGDYSYEQYF
TGTGCCAGCCAGGCTAGCGGGGACTATTCCTACGAGCAGTACTTC
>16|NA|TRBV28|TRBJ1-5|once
CASSPGLGKGNQPQHF
TGTGCCAGCAGCCCAGGGCTAGGGAAAGGCAATCAGCCCCAGCATTTT
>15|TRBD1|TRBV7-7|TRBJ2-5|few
CASSLGTGGQETQYF
TGTGCCAGCAGCTTAGGGACAGGGGGCCAAGAGACCCAGTACTTC
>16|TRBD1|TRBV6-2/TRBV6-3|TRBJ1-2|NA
CASSTGTGLPLYGYTF
TGTGCCAGCAGCACCGGGACAGGGTTACCTCTCTATGGCTACACCTTC
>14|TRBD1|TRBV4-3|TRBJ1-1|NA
CASSPTGVYTEAFF
TGCGCCAGCAGCCCGACAGGGGTTTACACTGAAGCTTTCTTT
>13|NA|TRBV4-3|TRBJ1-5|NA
CASSQSGVQPQHF
TGCGCCAGCAGCCAATCGGGAGTTCAGCCCCAGCATTTT
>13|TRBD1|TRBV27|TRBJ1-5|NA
CASSLTGGQPQHF
TGTGCCAGCAGTCTGACAGGGGGCCAGCCCCAGCATTTT
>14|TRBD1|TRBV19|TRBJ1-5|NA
CASDRGRSNQPQHF
TGTGCCAGTGACAGGGGACGGAGCAATCAGCCCCAGCATTTT
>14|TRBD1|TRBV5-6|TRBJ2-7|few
CASSPGTGSYEQYF
TGTGCCAGCAGCCCAGGGACAGGGTCTTACGAGCAGTACTTC
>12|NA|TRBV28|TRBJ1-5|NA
CASGRRNQPQHF
TGTGCCAGCGGACGGAGAAATCAGCCCCAGCATTTT
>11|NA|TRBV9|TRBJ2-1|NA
CASSVGSEQFF
TGTGCCAGCAGCGTGGGAAGTGAGCAGTTCTTC
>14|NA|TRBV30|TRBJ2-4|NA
CAWSPGLRPNIQYF
TGTGCCTGGAGTCCGGGACTCCGGCCGAACATTCAGTACTTC
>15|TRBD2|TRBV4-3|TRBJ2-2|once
CASRTSGGYTGELFF
TGCGCCAGCAGGACTAGCGGGGGTTACACCGGGGAGCTGTTTTTT
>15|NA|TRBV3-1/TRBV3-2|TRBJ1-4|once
CASANRRATDEKLFF
TGTGCCAGCGCCAACCGCAGGGCCACGGATGAAAAACTGTTTTTT
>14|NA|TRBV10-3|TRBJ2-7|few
CAISRTELTQILYF
TGTGCCATCAGTAGGACAGAACTCACCCAAATTCTGTACTTC
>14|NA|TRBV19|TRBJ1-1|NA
CASSSGWGNTEAFF
TGTGCCAGTAGCTCAGGGTGGGGGAACACTGAAGCTTTCTTT
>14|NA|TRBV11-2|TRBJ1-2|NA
CASSLTSGDGGYTF
TGTGCCAGCAGCCTAACTAGTGGGGACGGAGGCTACACCTTC
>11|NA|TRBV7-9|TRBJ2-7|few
CASSRHYEQYF
TGTGCCAGCAGCCGCCACTACGAGCAGTACTTC
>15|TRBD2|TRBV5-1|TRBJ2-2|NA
CASSRLAGLTGELFF
TGCGCCAGCAGCAGGCTAGCGGGTCTAACCGGGGAGCTGTTTTTT
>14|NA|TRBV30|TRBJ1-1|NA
CAWSVYLGIVEAFF
TGTGCCTGGAGTGTATACTTGGGGATTGTTGAAGCTTTCTTT
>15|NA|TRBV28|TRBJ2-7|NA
CASSPTGRVTYEQYF
TGTGCCAGCAGCCCCACGGGACGGGTCACCTACGAGCAGTACTTC
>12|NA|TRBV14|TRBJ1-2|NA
CASSQDRTFYTF
TGTGCCAGCAGCCAAGACAGGACTTTCTACACCTTC
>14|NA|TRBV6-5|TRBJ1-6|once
CASSFQDQRGPLHF
TGTGCCAGCAGTTTTCAGGACCAAAGAGGACCCCTCCACTTT
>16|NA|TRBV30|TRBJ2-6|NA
CAWSVTTPSGANVLTF
TGTGCCTGGAGTGTAACGACACCTTCTGGGGCCAACGTCCTGACTTTC
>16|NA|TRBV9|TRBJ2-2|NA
CASSVAGRTNTGELFF
TGTGCCAGCAGCGTAGCTGGCAGGACGAACACCGGGGAGCTGTTTTTT
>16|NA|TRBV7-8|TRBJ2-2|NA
CASSLRGREWTGELFF
TGTGCCAGCAGCTTACGGGGTCGGGAGTGGACCGGGGAGCTGTTTTTT
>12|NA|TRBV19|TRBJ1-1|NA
CASSIWGIEAFF
TGTGCCAGTAGTATTTGGGGGATTGAAGCTTTCTTT
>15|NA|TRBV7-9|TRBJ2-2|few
CASSFSGRDTGELFF
TGTGCCAGCAGCTTTAGTGGGAGAGACACCGGGGAGCTGTTTTTT
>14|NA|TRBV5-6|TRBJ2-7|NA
CASSSLVSGHEQYF
TGTGCCAGCAGCTCGCTTGTAAGTGGGCACGAGCAGTACTTC
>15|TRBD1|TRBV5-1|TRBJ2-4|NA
CASSFGQGAINIQYF
TGCGCCAGCAGCTTCGGACAGGGGGCGATAAACATTCAGTACTTC
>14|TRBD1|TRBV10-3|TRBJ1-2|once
CAIRLTGGAYGYTF
TGTGCCATCAGATTGACAGGGGGGGCCTATGGCTACACCTTC
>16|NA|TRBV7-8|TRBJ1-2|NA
CASSPILGLGNYGYTF
TGTGCCAGCAGCCCCATCCTCGGACTGGGTAACTATGGCTACACCTTC
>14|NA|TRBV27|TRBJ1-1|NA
CASSFGAGTGGAFF
TGTGCCAGCAGTTTCGGAGCCGGGACTGGGGGGGCTTTCTTT
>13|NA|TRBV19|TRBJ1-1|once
CASINRVYTEAFF
TGTGCCAGTATAAACAGGGTCTACACTGAAGCTTTCTTT
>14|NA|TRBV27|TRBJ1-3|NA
CASSLRGSGNTIYF
TGTGCCAGCAGTTTGAGGGGCTCTGGAAACACCATATATTTT
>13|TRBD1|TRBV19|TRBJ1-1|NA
CASSTRGFAEAFF
TGTGCCAGTAGTACCAGGGGGTTTGCTGAAGCTTTCTTT
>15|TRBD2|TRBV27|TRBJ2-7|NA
CASSLASGSHWEQYF
TGTGCCAGCAGTTTAGCGAGCGGGAGCCACTGGGAGCAGTACTTC
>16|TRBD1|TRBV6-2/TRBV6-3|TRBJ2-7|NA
CASSPMTGTANYEQYF
TGTGCCAGCAGCCCTATGACCGGGACAGCGAATTACGAGCAGTACTTC
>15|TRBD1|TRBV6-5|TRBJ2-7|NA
CASSTPGQGAKEQYF
TGTGCCAGCAGTACCCCGGGACAGGGGGCCAAAGAGCAGTACTTC
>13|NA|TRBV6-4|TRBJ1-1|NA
CASREGWNTEAFF
TGTGCCAGCAGAGAAGGGTGGAACACTGAAGCTTTCTTT